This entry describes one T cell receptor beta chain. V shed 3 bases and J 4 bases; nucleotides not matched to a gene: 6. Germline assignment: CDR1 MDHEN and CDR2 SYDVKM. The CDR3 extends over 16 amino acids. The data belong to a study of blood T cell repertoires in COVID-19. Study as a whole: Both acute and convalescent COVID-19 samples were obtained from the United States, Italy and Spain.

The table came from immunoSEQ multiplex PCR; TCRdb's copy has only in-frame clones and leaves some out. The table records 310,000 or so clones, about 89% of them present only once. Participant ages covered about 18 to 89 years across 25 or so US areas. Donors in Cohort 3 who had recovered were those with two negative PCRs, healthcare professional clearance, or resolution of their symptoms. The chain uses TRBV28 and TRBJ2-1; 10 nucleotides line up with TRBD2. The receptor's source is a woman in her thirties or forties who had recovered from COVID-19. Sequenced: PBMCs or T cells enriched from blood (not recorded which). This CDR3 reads CASSFLSGGGYNEQFF. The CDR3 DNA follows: TGTGCCAGCAGTTTCCTGAGCGGGGGGGGTTACAATGAGCAGTTCTTC.